A selection of T cell receptor beta chains follows, all from one sample in a study of CD8+CD57+ T cells in acquired aplastic anemia. TCRdb fed the reads into MiXCR, producing one record per CDR3 protein. The sample holds approximately 190,000 distinct CDR3 sequences; around 65% are singletons and the top ten take 46%. The sequenced material came from sorted CD4+, CD8+, or CD8+CD57+ T cells (not recorded which) from PBMCs. These receptors all come from a human donor with severe aplastic anemia or a healthy control (not recorded which). CDR3s leave out the opening cysteine and the closing phenylalanine or tryptophan.

J gene,V gene,CDR3 protein
TRBJ2-2,TRBV28,ASSPWTSGGAGELF
TRBJ1-2,TRBV5-1,ASSVTGSNYGYT
TRBJ1-1,TRBV12-3/TRBV12-4,ASSPRTGGSKTEAF
TRBJ2-7,TRBV7-2,ASSSSLREQY
TRBJ2-7,TRBV7-9,ASSLTWTDSYEQY
TRBJ2-7,TRBV20-1,SAREMWDEQY
TRBJ1-1,TRBV7-9,ASNKRTVNTEAF
TRBJ2-1,TRBV7-8,ASSLRRSGYNEQF
TRBJ2-5,TRBV9,ASSQDGTGLETQY
TRBJ2-7,TRBV29-1,SVVPGQGVWEQY
TRBJ1-1,TRBV29-1,SFARARGPTGALTEAF
TRBJ2-5,TRBV7-9,ASRRGTAETQY
TRBJ2-7,TRBV7-3,ASSLQVSDSYEQY
TRBJ2-7,TRBV7-9,ASSRIGDEQY
NA,TRBV6-1,AISGQGTDEQF
TRBJ1-1,TRBV19,ASSIDRMNTEAF
TRBJ2-7,TRBV7-2,ASSLDYRNYEQY
TRBJ2-2,TRBV24-1,ASDSGTGSNTGELF
TRBJ1-6,TRBV28,ASSLRTSGSPLH
TRBJ2-1,TRBV24-1,ATSVGQNPLAEQF
TRBJ1-1,TRBV7-3,ASSQEGATEAF
TRBJ1-2,TRBV7-8,ASRAGQEYGYT
TRBJ1-2,TRBV5-5,ASSLGSTYGYT
TRBJ1-3,TRBV15,ATSRAEAPPGNTIY
TRBJ1-1,TRBV7-2,ASTPWGSTEAF
TRBJ2-3,TRBV13,ASSSSDADTQY
TRBJ2-1,TRBV7-6,ASSLEAGDNNEQF
TRBJ2-7,TRBV19,ASSIGGTVEQY